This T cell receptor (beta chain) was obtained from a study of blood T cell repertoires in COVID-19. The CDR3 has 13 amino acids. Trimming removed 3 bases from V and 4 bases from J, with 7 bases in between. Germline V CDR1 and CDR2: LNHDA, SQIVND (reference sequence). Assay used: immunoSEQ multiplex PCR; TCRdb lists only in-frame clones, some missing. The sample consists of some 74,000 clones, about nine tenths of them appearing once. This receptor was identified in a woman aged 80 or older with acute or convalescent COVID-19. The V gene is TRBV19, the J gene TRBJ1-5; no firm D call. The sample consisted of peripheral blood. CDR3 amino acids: CASSMAQNQPQHF. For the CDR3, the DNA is TGTGCCAGTAGTATGGCCCAAAATCAGCCCCAGCATTTT.